Following are 7 T cell receptor beta chains from one sample sequenced in a study of CD8 T cells in ankylosing spondylitis. The study's findings and limits: Within ankylosing spondylitis blood, a TCR beta motif made up of eight or nine highly homologous variants appeared to be characteristic.

TCRdb passed the 5' RACE reads through MiXCR, listing each CDR3 protein once. The data contain about 800,000 distinct CDR3 sequences, 12% of them singletons. Their antigens remain unidentified. Sequenced sample: blood, either unsorted or a sorted T cell fraction (not recorded which). These receptors were collected from a male donor with ankylosing spondylitis.

The chain carries TRBV11-3 and TRBJ1-1; TRBD1 agrees at 8 bases. The germline V gene has CDR1 SGHNT and CDR2 YENEEA. This CDR3 comprises 15 residues. Trimming removed 1 base from V and 4 bases from J; junction bases left unmatched: 5. CDR3 DNA: TGTGCCAGCAGCTTAGGCAGGGGGCGAGGCACTGAAGCTTTCTTT. It translates to CASSLGRGRGTEAFF.

This clonotype has a handful of counts. J is TRBJ2-3 and V is TRBV19; D is uncertain. The CDR3 is 16 amino acids. Trimming left V 1 base short and J 4 bases short, with 15 bases between. CDR1 and CDR2 from the germline V gene are LNHDA and SQIVND (reference sequence). CDR3 bases: TGTGCCAGTAGTATAGGTAGGGTTGGGTCCTCAGATACGCAGTATTTT. This translates into CASSIGRVGSSDTQYF.

This chain uses TRBV20-1 with TRBJ1-1, with no clear D. Trimming pared 5 bases from V and 4 bases from J, leaving 17 bases between. CDR1 is DFQATT, CDR2 SNEGSKA, per germline (reference sequence). There are 14 residues in the CDR3. The CDR3 here is CSALDSGRITEAFF. DNA of the CDR3: TGCAGTGCTCTAGATTCAGGAAGAATCACTGAAGCTTTCTTT.

The gene calls are TRBV12-3 or TRBV12-4 and TRBJ2-2; 8 bases match TRBD1. The CDR3 runs 15 residues. With V trimmed by 4 bases and J by 6 bases, 7 bases remained unmatched. The CDR3: CASSWTGKNPGELFF. The DNA for the CDR3 is TGTGCCAGCAGTTGGACAGGGAAAAATCCCGGGGAGCTGTTTTTT.

V gene TRBV4-2 combines with J gene TRBJ2-3; TRBD1 agrees at 7 bases. Germline lookup yields CDR1 LGHNA and CDR2 YNFKEQ. The CDR3 spans 15 residues. V dropped 0 bases and J dropped 5; count of bases not matched to a gene: 5. The CDR3, as DNA: TGTGCCAGCAGCCAAGAAGGGGGCCAAGGAGATACGCAGTATTTT. This encodes CASSQEGGQGDTQYF.

The chain has TRBV10-3 and TRBJ1-2; D unclear. The V end lost 0 bases, the J end lost 3 bases, and 11 bases lay between the germline ends. The CDR3 runs 15 residues. Germline values: CDR1 ENHRY, CDR2 SYGVKD. The CDR3 DNA sequence: TGTGCCATCAGTGAGTCGAAACCCAGTGACTATGGCTACACCTTC. This codes for CAISESKPSDYGYTF.

This clonotype was observed a few times. The V and J genes are TRBV29-1 and TRBJ2-2, with TRBD2 as a possible D gene (6 bases). Germline assignment: CDR1 SQVTM and CDR2 ANQGSEA. This CDR3 is 13 amino acids long. V lost 6 bases, J lost 4 bases, and 12 bases lay in between. The CDR3: CSVPGLATGELFF. CDR3 bases: TGCAGCGTCCCGGGACTGGCCACCGGGGAGCTGTTTTTT.